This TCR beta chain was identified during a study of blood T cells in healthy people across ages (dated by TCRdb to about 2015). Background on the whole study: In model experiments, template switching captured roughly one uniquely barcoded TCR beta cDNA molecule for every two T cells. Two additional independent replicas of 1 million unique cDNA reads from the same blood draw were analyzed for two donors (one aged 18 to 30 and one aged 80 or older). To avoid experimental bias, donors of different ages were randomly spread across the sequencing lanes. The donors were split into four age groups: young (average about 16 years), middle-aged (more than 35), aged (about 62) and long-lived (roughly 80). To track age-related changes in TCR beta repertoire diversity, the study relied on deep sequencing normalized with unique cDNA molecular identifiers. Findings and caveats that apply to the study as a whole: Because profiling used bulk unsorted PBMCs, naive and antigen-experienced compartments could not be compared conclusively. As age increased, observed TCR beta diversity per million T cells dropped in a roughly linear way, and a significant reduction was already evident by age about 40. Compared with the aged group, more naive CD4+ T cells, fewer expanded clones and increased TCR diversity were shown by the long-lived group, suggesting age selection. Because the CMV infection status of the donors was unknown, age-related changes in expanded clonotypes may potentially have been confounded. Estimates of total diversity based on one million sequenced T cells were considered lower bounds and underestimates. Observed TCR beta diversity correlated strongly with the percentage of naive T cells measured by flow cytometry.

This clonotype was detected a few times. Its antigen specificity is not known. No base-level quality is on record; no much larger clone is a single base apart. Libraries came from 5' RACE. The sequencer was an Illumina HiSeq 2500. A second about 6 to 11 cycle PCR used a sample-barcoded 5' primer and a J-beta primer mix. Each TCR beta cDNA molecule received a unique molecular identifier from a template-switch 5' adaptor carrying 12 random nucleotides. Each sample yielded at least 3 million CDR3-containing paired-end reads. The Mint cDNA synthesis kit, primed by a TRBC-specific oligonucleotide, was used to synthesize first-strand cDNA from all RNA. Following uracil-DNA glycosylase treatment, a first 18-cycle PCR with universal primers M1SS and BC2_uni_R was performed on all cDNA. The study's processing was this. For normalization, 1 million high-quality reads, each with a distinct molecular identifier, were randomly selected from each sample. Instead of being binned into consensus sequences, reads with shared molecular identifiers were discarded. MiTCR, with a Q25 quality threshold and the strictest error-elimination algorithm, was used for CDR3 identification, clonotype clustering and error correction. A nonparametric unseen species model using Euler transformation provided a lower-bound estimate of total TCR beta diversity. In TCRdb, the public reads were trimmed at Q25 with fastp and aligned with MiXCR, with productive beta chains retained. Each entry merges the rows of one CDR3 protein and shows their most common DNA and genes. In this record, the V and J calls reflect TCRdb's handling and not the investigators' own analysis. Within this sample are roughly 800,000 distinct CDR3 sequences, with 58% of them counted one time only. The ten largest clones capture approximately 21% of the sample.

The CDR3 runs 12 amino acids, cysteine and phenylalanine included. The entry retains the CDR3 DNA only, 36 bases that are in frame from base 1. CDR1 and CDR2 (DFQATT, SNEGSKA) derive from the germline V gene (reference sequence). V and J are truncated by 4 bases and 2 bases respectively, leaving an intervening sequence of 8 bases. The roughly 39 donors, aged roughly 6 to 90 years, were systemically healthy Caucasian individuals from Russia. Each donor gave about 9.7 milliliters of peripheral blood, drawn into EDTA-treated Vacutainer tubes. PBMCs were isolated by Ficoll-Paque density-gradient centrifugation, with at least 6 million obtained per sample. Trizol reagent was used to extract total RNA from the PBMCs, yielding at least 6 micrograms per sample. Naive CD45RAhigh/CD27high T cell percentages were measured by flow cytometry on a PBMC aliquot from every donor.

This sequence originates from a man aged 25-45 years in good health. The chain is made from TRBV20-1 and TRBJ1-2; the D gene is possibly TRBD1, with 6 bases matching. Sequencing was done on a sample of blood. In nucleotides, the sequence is TGCAGTGCTAATACAGGGAACTATGGCTACACCTTC. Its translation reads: CSANTGNYGYTF.